Shown below are 4 T cell receptor beta chains from a single sample sequenced in a study of tissue T cells after allogeneic stem cell transplantation. Only in-frame clones appear in the TCRdb table, and some are missing; sequencing was by immunoSEQ multiplex PCR. The data hold 25,000 to 30,000 clones, with over 75% observed a single time. Here the sequenced sample was blood, taken before transplantation. These receptors came from a woman aged 18-55 years who later had graft-versus-host disease after an allogeneic stem cell transplant.

The chain carries TRBV7-2 and TRBJ2-7, with no clear D. The CDR3 is made up of 17 amino acids. V lost 0 bases and J 3 bases, leaving 18 bases between the germline ends. Germline V CDR1 and CDR2: SGHTA, FQGNSA. Written as DNA, the CDR3 is TGTGCCAGCAGCTTAGCCCTGACGGTAAATAATCACTACGAGCAGTACTTC. The encoded protein is CASSLALTVNNHYEQYF.

This CDR3 reads CASSEVTYEQYF. The CDR3 DNA reads TGTGCCAGCAGCGAGGTAACCTACGAGCAGTACTTC. The V call is TRBV7-9, the J call TRBJ2-7; D is unresolved. The CDR3 has 12 amino acids. V shed 5 bases and J shed 2 bases, with 7 bases lying between them. Germline CDR1 is SEHNR and CDR2 is FQNEAQ (reference sequence).

This chain connects TRBV6-1 to TRBJ1-6; D perhaps matches TRBD1 (5 bases). V gave up 3 bases and J gave up 5 bases, with 11 bases separating them. The CDR3 spans 15 residues. Germline V lookup: CDR1 MNHNS, CDR2 SASEGT. CDR3 sequence: CASSDFRENNSPLHF. In DNA, the CDR3 is TGTGCCAGCAGTGATTTCAGGGAAAATAATTCACCCCTCCACTTT.

The rearrangement joins TRBV3-1 (or the pseudogene TRBV3-2) to TRBJ1-2, with 11 nucleotides matching TRBD1. CDR3 length: 14 amino acids. CDR1 is LGHDT, CDR2 YNNKEL, per germline (reference sequence). The ends lost 6 bases at V and 4 bases at J; junction bases unmatched: 4. The CDR3 region is CASRGTGGAYGYTF. The CDR3 coding sequence is TGTGCCAGCAGAGGGACAGGGGGTGCCTATGGCTACACCTTC.